The present TCR beta chain was sequenced within a study of identical twins (dated by TCRdb to 2015 to 2016). With regard to the full study: To test whether fetal clonotypes persist, the study used deep sequencing on TCR alpha and beta repertoires from monozygotic twins, unrelated adults of various ages, and cord blood. To rule out contamination, the twin experiments were replicated at different times with different library preparation protocols.

Only healthy Caucasian donors were included. The twin cohort comprised three pairs of female monozygotic twins, all aged roughly 18 to 29 years. Positive isolation kits from Invitrogen were used to isolate CD4+ and CD8+ T cell populations. General findings and caveats noted by the study authors: In monozygotic twins, out-of-frame TCR alpha sharing was systematically underestimated by recombination models, although the models agreed with sharing between unrelated individuals. Compared with coincidental sharing between unrelated individuals, out-of-frame TCR alpha sequences shared between twins had an excess of sequences with low generation probability. Invariant T cells such as MAIT and iNKT could partly confound zero-insertion analyses, though diverse VJ usage argued against this for most clonotypes. Fewer insertions were carried by abundant cord blood beta clonotypes, a similar but weaker trend appeared in young adult naive repertoires, and no such trend appeared in memory repertoires. Conclusions relied on cross-sectional statistical analysis, since the same donors could not be followed over many years. Excess twin sharing in beta out-of-frame sequences was weaker because fewer shared sequences lowered the signal-to-noise ratio.

The junction shows trimming of 0 bases on V and 3 bases on J, and the gene matches do not reach 6 bases of it. In the germline V gene, CDR1 corresponds to SGHRS and CDR2 to YFSETQ. The CDR3 spans 17 residues, from the cysteine through the phenylalanine. Of the read, only the CDR3 DNA is kept; its 51 bases are in frame from base 1. Library preparation employed 5' RACE. Sequencing instrument: Illumina HiSeq 2000. Template switching added a universal primer binding site, and the final cDNA carried a unique molecular identifier that allowed TCR cDNA molecules to be counted accurately. First-strand cDNA for TCR alpha and beta chains was synthesized from specific primers in the conserved constant-segment region. Each cDNA library was double barcoded, with a SMART-Mk sample barcode plus Illumina barcodes, to control for contamination. Two successive PCR steps introduced TruSeq adapter sequences along with Illumina sample barcodes. Sequencing of the TCR alpha and beta cDNA libraries was done on the Illumina HiSeq platform using custom primers. The published analysis was carried out like this. Unique molecular identifiers were extracted from raw reads with MiGEC, and CDR3 positions were determined with MiXCR. Recombination models were inferred per individual with the repgenHMM and IGoR tools using an EM algorithm. Shared clonotypes were analyzed with the tcR package in R, and sharing was normalized by the product of cloneset sizes. Out-of-frame nonproductive sequences were analyzed to study raw recombination free of thymic and clonal selection effects. The public reads were reanalyzed by TCRdb: fastp trimming at Q25, MiXCR alignment, in-frame beta chains only. Entries that share a CDR3 protein sequence are merged under the most common genes and DNA. The V and J calls follow TCRdb's processing rather than the paper's. A total of about 470,000 distinct CDR3 sequences appear in this sample, 20% to 25% of them only once. Clones ranked in the top ten supply roughly 2.8% of the sample.

This clonotype has a handful of counts. Its cognate antigen has yet to be identified. The input lacks base qualities; no much larger clone sits a single base away. This same sample was also taken into another study, of T cells expressing NK-cell markers. As that second paper reports: Under 10 donors provided sorted CD3+CD56+NKG2C+, CD3+CD56+NKG2C- and CD3+CD56-NKG2C+ T-cell subsets, whose TCR beta-chain repertoires were profiled. Among the eight sequenced donors, only one was HCMV-seronegative, while the other seven were HCMV-seropositive. In several experiments an anti-gammadeltaTCR antibody was added to restrict sorting to alphabetaTCR-expressing T cells. For roughly six donors, the dominant CD3+CD56+NKG2C+ clonotypes were among the top 10 CD8+ clonotypes and accounted for roughly 1.0-7.5% of CD8+ T cells. Those dominant clonotypes were again the most abundant among CD3+CD56-NKG2C+ cells in several donors, at about 25-65%. It remained unclear whether the expanded NKG2C-expressing T cell clones were specific for HCMV antigens. Randomly selected healthy volunteers, three men and five women, were used as the eight sequenced donors. HCMV-specific IgG was detected in serum with a commercial ELISA kit to determine HCMV serostatus. MIGEC was used to demultiplex reads and group reads by UMI, and MiTCR was used to assemble and quantify clonotypes. Only TCR cDNA sequences supported by at least two reads were kept to exclude erroneous sequences. The tcR package was used for downstream repertoire analysis, and clonotypes were matched across fractions by CDR3 nucleotide sequence plus V segment. VDJmatch was used to annotate antigen specificity against VDJdb, with one amino acid substitution in CDR3 allowed.

The sequence was obtained from a woman younger than 35 in good health. The sequenced sample was CD4+ T cells sorted from blood. The sequence links TRBV5-1 to TRBJ2-3; a stretch of 11 junction bases matches TRBD2. The CDR3 reads as follows: CASSLVRLAGGTDTQYF. The nucleotides are TGCGCCAGCAGCTTGGTGAGGTTAGCGGGAGGGACAGATACGCAGTATTTT.